The table lists the clone carrying this T cell receptor (beta chain) with a count of one. Its cognate antigen is unknown. The data were obtained in a study of siplizumab effects on memory and regulatory T cells. The CDR3 consists of 13 residues. Germline V gives CDR1 SGHTA, CDR2 FQGNSA. Trimming took off 0 bases at V and 5 bases at J, with 5 bases between the two ends. The study, taken as a whole, reports: Siplizumab, the agent tested, significantly reduced alloreactive sequences traceable to unstimulated CD4+ memory cells. Roughly 80-96% of proliferating clones (CD4+ or CD8+) could not be assigned a naive or memory phenotype. Naive T cell populations appeared to exhibit greater diversity than memory cells and appeared to be major alloresponse contributors.

Sequencing used immunoSEQ multiplex PCR; TCRdb keeps in-frame clones, though not all of them. Here the sample spans roughly 68,000 clones, over 80% being singletons. This TCR was recovered from a human donor in good health. The gene calls are TRBV7-2 and TRBJ1-5; the D is unclear. The sequencing sample was made of memory CD4+ T cells sorted from blood. CDR3: CASSLALYQPQHF. As DNA, the CDR3 is TGTGCCAGCAGCTTAGCTTTGTATCAGCCCCAGCATTTT.